What follows are 4 T cell receptor beta chains derived from one specimen sequenced in a study of cytomegalovirus exposure and HLA in healthy donors. The PCR employed 60 Vbeta primers together with 13 Jbeta primers. Repertoires were generated with immunoSEQ multiplex PCR, while TCRdb's copy carries only in-frame clones and drops some. The sample records more than 95,000 clones, roughly 85% being singletons. The sequenced sample was PBMCs. All receptors derive from a woman aged 40-49 years in good health and CMV-seropositive.

This chain connects TRBV6-1 to TRBJ2-3; D call uncertain. The germline V gene has CDR1 MNHNS and CDR2 SASEGT. The V and J ends lost 6 bases and 3 bases respectively, with 13 bases between them. CDR3 size: 14 residues. The CDR3 DNA is TGTGCCAGCAGCGTTGGAAGGAGTACAGATACGCAGTATTTT. Its protein is CASSVGRSTDTQYF.

The chain recombines TRBV19 with TRBJ2-2, with D perhaps matching TRBD2 (5 bases). Trimming stripped 3 bases from V and 2 bases from J, with 10 bases between. Germline CDR1 LNHDA, CDR2 SQIVND (reference sequence). This CDR3 has 15 residues. In nucleotides, the CDR3 is TGTGCCAGTAGTATTTGGGAGTTCAACACCGGGGAGCTGTTTTTT. Residues: CASSIWEFNTGELFF. Supplemented by reference TRBV19 and TRBJ2-2, the full variable domain reads DGGITQSPKYLFRKEGQNVTLSCEQNLNHDAMYWYRQDPGQGLRLIYYSQIVNDFQKGDIAEGYSVSREKKESFPLTVTSAQKNPTAFYLCASSIWEFNTGELFFGEGSRLTVL.

This rearrangement joins TRBV6-5 to TRBJ2-7; 8 nucleotides line up with TRBD1. The trim removed 7 bases at V and 6 bases at J, leaving 8 bases unmatched. The CDR3 sequence is 13 residues long. Germline V gives CDR1 MNHEY, CDR2 SVGAGI. This CDR3 is CASTLGQGGEQYF. The CDR3 DNA sequence: TGTGCCAGCACCCTAGGACAGGGCGGCGAGCAGTACTTC.

The V call is TRBV6-5, the J call TRBJ2-3; D unclear. In germline, CDR1 is MNHEY, CDR2 SVGAGI. V lost 5 bases and J lost 6, with 6 bases in between. The CDR3 runs 11 residues. In nucleotides, the CDR3 is TGTGCCAGCAGTCCGCGGGATACGCAGTATTTT. Translated: CASSPRDTQYF.